The 11 T cell receptor beta chains below come from one sample, sequenced in a study of T cell responses to AZD1222 COVID-19 vaccine. Here immunoSEQ multiplex PCR was the method, and the copy in TCRdb shows in-frame clones only, minus some. The sample is made up of over 120,000 clones, and the top ten hold about 2.2% of it. Sequenced sample: peripheral blood. The origin of the receptors is an adult in good health.

The rearrangement links TRBV3-1 (or the pseudogene TRBV3-2) to TRBJ1-2; a weak D match, TRBD1 (6 bases). Trimming shortened V by 2 bases and J by 4 bases, and 11 bases separated the two germline ends. This CDR3 is 14 amino acids long. The germline gives CDR1 LGHDT, CDR2 YNNKEL (reference sequence). The CDR3 nucleotides are TGTGCCAGCAGCCAACAGGGGCTCCCCTATGGCTACACCTTC. Translated: CASSQQGLPYGYTF.

V gene TRBV11-3 combines with J gene TRBJ1-5; perhaps TRBD1 as D (6 bases). Germline assignment: CDR1 SGHNT and CDR2 YENEEA. The CDR3 has 15 residues. Trimming cost V 3 bases and J 3 bases, with 12 bases left between them. The chain's CDR3 is CASSFTGKANQPQHF. CDR3 sequence (DNA): TGTGCCAGCAGCTTCACAGGGAAGGCCAATCAGCCCCAGCATTTT.

The chain uses TRBV4-2 and TRBJ2-2; TRBD2 matches at 9 bases. The CDR3 totals 15 residues. Germline V gives CDR1 LGHNA, CDR2 YNFKEQ. J was trimmed by 3 bases and V by 4 bases; bases with no gene match: 3. In DNA, the CDR3 is TGTGCCAGCAGCCCGCGGGGGGGCGACACCGGGGAGCTGTTTTTT. Its translation is CASSPRGGDTGELFF.

CDR3 residues: CASSVGLGNQPQHF. The CDR3 region has the DNA TGTGCCAGCAGCGTAGGGTTGGGGAATCAGCCCCAGCATTTT. The chain links TRBV9 to TRBJ1-5; D is uncertain. The CDR3 has 14 residues. Deletions cut 0 bases from V and 4 bases from J, with 8 bases between. Germline V gene data show CDR1 as SGDLS and CDR2 as YYNGEE.

J is TRBJ2-2 and V is TRBV5-5; D possibly corresponds to TRBD1 (6 bases). The CDR3 runs to 14 residues. V lost 4 bases to trimming and J lost 5 bases, with 12 bases between them. Germline CDR1 reads SGHKS; CDR2 reads YYEKEE (reference sequence). In DNA form, the CDR3 reads TGTGCCAGCAGCCAAACAGGGATTACCGGGGAGCTGTTTTTT. This codes for CASSQTGITGELFF.

This rearrangement joins TRBV7-3 to TRBJ2-1; maybe TRBD2 (5 bases). This CDR3 comprises 13 residues. Trimming removed 5 bases from V and 3 bases from J, with 8 bases in between. The V gene's germline CDR1 is SGHTA and CDR2 FQGTGA. In DNA, the CDR3 is TGTGCCAGCAGCCCCGGGGTCTACAATGAGCAGTTCTTC. Translating gives CASSPGVYNEQFF.

The chain combines TRBV7-7 with TRBJ2-5; no definite D call. The CDR3 is made up of 16 amino acids. V shed 3 bases and J shed 2 bases, with 16 bases lying between them. Looked up from germline, CDR1 is SSHAT and CDR2 is FNYEAQ (reference sequence). The CDR3 bases are TGTGCCAGCAGCTTCCTTGGGCCACCCATACAAGAGACCCAGTACTTC. It specifies CASSFLGPPIQETQYF.

The J gene is TRBJ2-7, the V gene TRBV3-1 (or the pseudogene TRBV3-2); 9 nucleotides align to TRBD1. Unmatched junction bases numbered 9, after V lost 6 bases and J lost 3 bases. The germline V gene encodes CDR1 LGHDT and CDR2 YNNKEL (reference sequence). The CDR3 contains 15 residues. CDR3 protein: CASSHAGQGVYEQYF. CDR3 nucleotide sequence: TGTGCCAGCAGTCACGCGGGACAGGGCGTCTACGAGCAGTACTTC.

The V call is TRBV7-8, the J call TRBJ2-7; a possible D gene is TRBD2 (6 bases). This CDR3 has 15 residues. The V gene lost 6 bases and the J gene lost 3 bases, with 18 bases spanning the gap. In germline, CDR1 is SGHVS, CDR2 FQNEAQ. The CDR3 sequence is CASSAEGSSRYEQYF. The CDR3 bases are TGTGCCAGCAGTGCGGAGGGAAGTAGCCGCTACGAGCAGTACTTC.

V usage is TRBV2 and J usage is TRBJ2-3; D is perhaps TRBD1 or TRBD2 (5 bases each). The CDR3 length is 15 residues. CDR1 SNHLY and CDR2 FYNNEI come from the germline V gene. V gave up 7 bases and J gave up 0 bases, with 14 bases separating them. The CDR3 is CASTARDPSTDTQYF. CDR3 sequence (DNA): TGTGCCAGCACCGCCCGGGACCCCAGCACAGATACGCAGTATTTT. Filled out from reference TRBV2 and TRBJ2-3, the complete variable domain reads EPEVTQTPSHQVTQMGQEVILRCVPISNHLYFYWYRQILGQKVEFLVSFYNNEISEKSEIFDDQFSVERPDGSNFTLKIRSTKLEDSAMYFCASTARDPSTDTQYFGPGTRLTVL.

The gene calls are TRBV5-1 and TRBJ1-1; D is ambiguous. V was clipped by 0 bases and J by 1 base, with 7 bases between them. The CDR3 length is 14 residues. Germline V lookup: CDR1 SGHRS, CDR2 YFSETQ. Here the CDR3 DNA reads TGCGCCAGCAGCTTGGGGACGGAGAACACTGAAGCTTTCTTT. Protein product: CASSLGTENTEAFF. Complete variable domain (other parts from reference TRBV5-1 and TRBJ1-1): KAGVTQTPRYLIKTRGQQVTLSCSPISGHRSVSWYQQTPGQGLQFLFEYFSETQRNKGNFPGRFSGRQFSNSRSEMNVSTLELGDSALYLCASSLGTENTEAFFGQGTRLTVV.